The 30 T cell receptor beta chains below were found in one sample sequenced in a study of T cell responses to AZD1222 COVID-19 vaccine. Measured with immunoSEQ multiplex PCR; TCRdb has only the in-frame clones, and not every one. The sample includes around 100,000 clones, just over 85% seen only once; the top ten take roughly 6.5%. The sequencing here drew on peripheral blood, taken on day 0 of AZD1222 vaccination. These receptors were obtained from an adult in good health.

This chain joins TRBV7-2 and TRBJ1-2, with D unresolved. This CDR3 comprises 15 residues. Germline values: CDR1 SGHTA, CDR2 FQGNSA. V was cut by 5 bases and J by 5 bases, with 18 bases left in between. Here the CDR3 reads CASSPGGVGGYGYTF. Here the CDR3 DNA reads TGTGCCAGCAGCCCAGGCGGGGTGGGAGGATATGGCTACACCTTC.

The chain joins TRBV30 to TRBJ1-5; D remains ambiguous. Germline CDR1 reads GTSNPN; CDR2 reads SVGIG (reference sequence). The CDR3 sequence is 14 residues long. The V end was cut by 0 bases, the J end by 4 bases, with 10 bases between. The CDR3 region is CAWSVSGKNQPQHF. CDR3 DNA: TGTGCCTGGAGTGTCTCAGGTAAAAATCAGCCCCAGCATTTT. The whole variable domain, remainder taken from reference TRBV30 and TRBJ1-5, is SQTIHQWPATLVQPVGSPLSLECTVEGTSNPNLYWYRQAAGRGLQLLFYSVGIGQISSEVPQNLSASRPQDRQFILSSKKLLLSDSGFYLCAWSVSGKNQPQHFGDGTRLSIL.

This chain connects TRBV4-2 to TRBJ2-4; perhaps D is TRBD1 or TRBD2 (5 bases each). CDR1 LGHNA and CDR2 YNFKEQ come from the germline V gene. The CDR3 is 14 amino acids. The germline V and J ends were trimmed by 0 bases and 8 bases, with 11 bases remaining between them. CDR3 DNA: TGTGCCAGCAGCCAAGATAATGGGGGTGACATTCAGTACTTC. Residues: CASSQDNGGDIQYF.

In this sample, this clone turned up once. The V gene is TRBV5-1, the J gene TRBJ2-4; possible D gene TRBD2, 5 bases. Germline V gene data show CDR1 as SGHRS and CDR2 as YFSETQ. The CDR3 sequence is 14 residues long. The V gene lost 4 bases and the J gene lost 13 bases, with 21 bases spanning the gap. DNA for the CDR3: TGCGCCAGCAGCCAGCAAGCGACGGAGGACTCGCAGTACTTC. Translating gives CASSQQATEDSQYF.

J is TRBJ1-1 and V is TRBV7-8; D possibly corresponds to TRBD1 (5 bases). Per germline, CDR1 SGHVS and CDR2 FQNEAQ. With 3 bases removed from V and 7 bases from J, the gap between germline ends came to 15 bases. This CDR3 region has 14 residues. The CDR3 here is CASSFNGQGGEAFF. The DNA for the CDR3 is TGTGCCAGCAGCTTTAACGGGCAGGGCGGTGAAGCTTTCTTT.

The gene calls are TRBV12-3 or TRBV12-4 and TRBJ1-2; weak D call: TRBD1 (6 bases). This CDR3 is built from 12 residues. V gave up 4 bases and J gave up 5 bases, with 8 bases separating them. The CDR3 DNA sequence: TGTGCCAGCAGTTCAGGGGAATATGGCTACACCTTC. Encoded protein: CASSSGEYGYTF.

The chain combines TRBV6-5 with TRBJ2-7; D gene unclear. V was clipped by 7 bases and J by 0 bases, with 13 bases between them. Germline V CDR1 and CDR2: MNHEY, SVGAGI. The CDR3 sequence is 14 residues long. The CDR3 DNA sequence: TGTGCCAGCATTGACTCCACAATCTCCTACGAGCAGTACTTC. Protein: CASIDSTISYEQYF.

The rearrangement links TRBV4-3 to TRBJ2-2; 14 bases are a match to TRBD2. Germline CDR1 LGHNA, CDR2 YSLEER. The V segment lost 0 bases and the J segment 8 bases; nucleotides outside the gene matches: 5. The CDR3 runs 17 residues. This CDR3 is CASSQDRGLAGAGELFF. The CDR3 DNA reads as TGCGCCAGCAGCCAAGATAGGGGACTAGCGGGAGCGGGGGAGCTGTTTTTT.

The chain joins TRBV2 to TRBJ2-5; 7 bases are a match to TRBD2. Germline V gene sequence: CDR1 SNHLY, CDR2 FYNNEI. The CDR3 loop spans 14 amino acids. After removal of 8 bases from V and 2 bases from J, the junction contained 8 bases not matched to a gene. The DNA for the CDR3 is TGTGCCAGCCTCCCTTTCGGGGGGCAAGAGACCCAGTACTTC. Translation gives CASLPFGGQETQYF.

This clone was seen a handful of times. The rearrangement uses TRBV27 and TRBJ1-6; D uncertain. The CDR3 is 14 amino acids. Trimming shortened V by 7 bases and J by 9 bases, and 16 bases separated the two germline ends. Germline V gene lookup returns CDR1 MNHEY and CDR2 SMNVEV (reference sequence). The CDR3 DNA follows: TGTGCCAGCAAAAAGTATGTCCTAGGTTCACCCCTCCACTTT. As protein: CASKKYVLGSPLHF.

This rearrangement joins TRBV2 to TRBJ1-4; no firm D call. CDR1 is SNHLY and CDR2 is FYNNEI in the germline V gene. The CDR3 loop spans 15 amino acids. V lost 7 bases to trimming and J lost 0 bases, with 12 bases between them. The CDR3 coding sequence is TGTGCCAGCAAGAGGAGCTTAGCAACTAATGAAAAACTGTTTTTT. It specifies CASKRSLATNEKLFF. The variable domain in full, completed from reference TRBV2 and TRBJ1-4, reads EPEVTQTPSHQVTQMGQEVILRCVPISNHLYFYWYRQILGQKVEFLVSFYNNEISEKSEIFDDQFSVERPDGSNFTLKIRSTKLEDSAMYFCASKRSLATNEKLFFGSGTQLSVL.

The CDR3 DNA reads as TGCGCCAGCAGCCAAGTCGGACACGGGTACAATGAGCAGTTCTTC. The encoded protein is CASSQVGHGYNEQFF. This sequence joins TRBV4-1 and TRBJ2-1; TRBD1 might be the D (5 bases). This CDR3 has 15 residues. V lost 1 base and J lost 4, with 11 bases in between. Germline V gene data show CDR1 as MGHRA and CDR2 as YSYEKL.

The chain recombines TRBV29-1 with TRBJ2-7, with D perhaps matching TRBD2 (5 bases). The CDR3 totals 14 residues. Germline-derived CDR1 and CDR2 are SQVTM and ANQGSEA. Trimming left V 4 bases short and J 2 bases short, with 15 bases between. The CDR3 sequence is CSVVSGPGAYEQYF. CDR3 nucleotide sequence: TGCAGCGTTGTTTCAGGCCCCGGGGCCTACGAGCAGTACTTC.

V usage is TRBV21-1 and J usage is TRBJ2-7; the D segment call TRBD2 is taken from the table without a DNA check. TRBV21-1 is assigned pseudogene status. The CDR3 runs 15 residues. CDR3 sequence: CASSKVSGSPYEQYF. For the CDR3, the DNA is TGTGCCAGCAGCAAAGTTAGCGGGAGTCCCTACGAGCAGTACTTC.

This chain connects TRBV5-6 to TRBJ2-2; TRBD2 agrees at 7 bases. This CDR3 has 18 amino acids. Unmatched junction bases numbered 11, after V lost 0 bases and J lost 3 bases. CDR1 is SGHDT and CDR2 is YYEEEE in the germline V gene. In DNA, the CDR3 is TGTGCCAGCAGCTTGGGAGGGGCTCGGCTAGCGGACACCGGGGAGCTGTTTTTT. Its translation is CASSLGGARLADTGELFF. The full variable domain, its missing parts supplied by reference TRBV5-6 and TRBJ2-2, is DAGVTQSPTHLIKTRGQQVTLRCSPKSGHDTVSWYQQALGQGPQFIFQYYEEEERQRGNFPDRFSGHQFPNYSSELNVNALLLGDSALYLCASSLGGARLADTGELFFGEGSRLTVL.

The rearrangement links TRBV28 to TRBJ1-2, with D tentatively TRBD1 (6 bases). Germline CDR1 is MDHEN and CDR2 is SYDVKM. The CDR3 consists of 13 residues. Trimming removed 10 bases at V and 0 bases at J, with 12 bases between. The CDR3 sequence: CATDRPANYGYTF. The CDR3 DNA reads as TGTGCCACAGACAGGCCCGCTAACTATGGCTACACCTTC.

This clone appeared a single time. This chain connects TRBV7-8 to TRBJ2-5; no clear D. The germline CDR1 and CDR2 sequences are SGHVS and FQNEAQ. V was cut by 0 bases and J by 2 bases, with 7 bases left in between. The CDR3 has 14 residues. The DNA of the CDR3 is TGTGCCAGCAGCTTAGCGTGGCAGCAAGAGACCCAGTACTTC. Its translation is CASSLAWQQETQYF. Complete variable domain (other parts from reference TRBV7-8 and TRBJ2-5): GAGVSQSPRYKVAKRGQDVALRCDPISGHVSLFWYQQALGQGPEFLTYFQNEAQLDKSGLPSDRFFAERPEGSVSTLKIQRTQQEDSAVYLCASSLAWQQETQYFGPGTRLLVL.

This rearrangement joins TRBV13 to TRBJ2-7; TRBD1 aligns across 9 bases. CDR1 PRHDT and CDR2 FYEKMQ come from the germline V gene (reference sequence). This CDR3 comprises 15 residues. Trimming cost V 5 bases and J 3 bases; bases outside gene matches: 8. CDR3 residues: CASSPSGTGNYEQYF. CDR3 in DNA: TGTGCCAGCAGCCCTTCCGGGACAGGGAACTACGAGCAGTACTTC.

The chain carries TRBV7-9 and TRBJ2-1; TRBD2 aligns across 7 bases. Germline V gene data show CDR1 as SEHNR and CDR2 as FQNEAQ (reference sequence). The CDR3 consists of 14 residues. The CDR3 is CAGEGRNSYNEQFF. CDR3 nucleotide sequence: TGTGCAGGGGAGGGGAGAAACTCCTACAATGAGCAGTTCTTC.

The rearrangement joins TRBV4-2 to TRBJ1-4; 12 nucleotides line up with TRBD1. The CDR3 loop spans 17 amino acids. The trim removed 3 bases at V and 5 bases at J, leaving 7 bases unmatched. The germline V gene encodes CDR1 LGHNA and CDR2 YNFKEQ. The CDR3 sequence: CASSQGSGQGANEKLFF. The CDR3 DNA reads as TGTGCCAGCAGCCAGGGCTCGGGACAGGGGGCCAATGAAAAACTGTTTTTT.

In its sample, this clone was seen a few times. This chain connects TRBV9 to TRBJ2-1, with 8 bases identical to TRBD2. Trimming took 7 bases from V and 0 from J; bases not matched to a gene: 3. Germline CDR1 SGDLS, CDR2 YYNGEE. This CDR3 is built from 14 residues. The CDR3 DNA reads TGTGCCAGCGATAGCGGGAACTCCTACAATGAGCAGTTCTTC. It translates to CASDSGNSYNEQFF.

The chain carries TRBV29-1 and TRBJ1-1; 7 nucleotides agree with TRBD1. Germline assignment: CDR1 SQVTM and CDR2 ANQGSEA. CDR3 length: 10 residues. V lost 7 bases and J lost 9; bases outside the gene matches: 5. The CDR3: CSAMTGQAFF. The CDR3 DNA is TGCAGCGCGATGACAGGGCAAGCTTTCTTT.

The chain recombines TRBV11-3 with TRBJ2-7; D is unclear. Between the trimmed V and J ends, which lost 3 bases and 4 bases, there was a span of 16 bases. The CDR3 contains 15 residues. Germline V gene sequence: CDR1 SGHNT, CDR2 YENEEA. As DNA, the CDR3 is TGTGCCAGCAGCTTGCCGTGGGTCCCTCAATACGAGCAGTACTTC. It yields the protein CASSLPWVPQYEQYF.

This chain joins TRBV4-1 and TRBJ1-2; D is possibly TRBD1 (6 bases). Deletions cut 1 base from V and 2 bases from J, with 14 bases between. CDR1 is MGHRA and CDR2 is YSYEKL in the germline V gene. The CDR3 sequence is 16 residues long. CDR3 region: CASSQATGGLNYGYTF. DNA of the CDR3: TGCGCCAGCAGCCAAGCAACCGGGGGGCTGAACTATGGCTACACCTTC.

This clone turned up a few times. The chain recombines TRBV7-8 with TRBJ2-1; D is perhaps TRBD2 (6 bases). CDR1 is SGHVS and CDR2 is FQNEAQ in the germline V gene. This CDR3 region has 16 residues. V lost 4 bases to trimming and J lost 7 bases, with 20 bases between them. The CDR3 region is CASSSLAGSVFNEQFF. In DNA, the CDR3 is TGTGCCAGCAGCTCCTTAGCCGGGAGTGTATTTAATGAGCAGTTCTTC.

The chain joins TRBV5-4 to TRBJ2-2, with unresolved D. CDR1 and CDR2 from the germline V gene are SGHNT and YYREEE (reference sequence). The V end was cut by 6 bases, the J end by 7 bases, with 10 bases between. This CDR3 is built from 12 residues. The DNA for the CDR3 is TGTGCCAGCACCACGGGTAGCGGGGAGCTGTTTTTT. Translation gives CASTTGSGELFF.

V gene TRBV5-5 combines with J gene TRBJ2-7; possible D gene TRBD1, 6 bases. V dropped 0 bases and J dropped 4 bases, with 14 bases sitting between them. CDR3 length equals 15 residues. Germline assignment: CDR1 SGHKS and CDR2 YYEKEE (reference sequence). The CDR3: CASSLAVGQQYEQYF. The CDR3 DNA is TGTGCCAGCAGCTTGGCCGTAGGACAGCAGTACGAGCAGTACTTC.

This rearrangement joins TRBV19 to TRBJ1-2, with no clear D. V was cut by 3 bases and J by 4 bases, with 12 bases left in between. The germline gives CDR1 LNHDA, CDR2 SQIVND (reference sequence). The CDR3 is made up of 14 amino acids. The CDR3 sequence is CASSILRSTYGYTF. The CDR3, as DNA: TGTGCCAGTAGTATCCTCCGGTCCACCTATGGCTACACCTTC. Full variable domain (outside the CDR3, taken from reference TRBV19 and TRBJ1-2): DGGITQSPKYLFRKEGQNVTLSCEQNLNHDAMYWYRQDPGQGLRLIYYSQIVNDFQKGDIAEGYSVSREKKESFPLTVTSAQKNPTAFYLCASSILRSTYGYTFGSGTRLTVV.

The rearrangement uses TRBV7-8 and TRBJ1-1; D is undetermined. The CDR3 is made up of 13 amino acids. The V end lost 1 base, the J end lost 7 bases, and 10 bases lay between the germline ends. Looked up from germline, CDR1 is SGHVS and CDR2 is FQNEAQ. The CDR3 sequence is CASSLDASFEAFF. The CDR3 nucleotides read TGTGCCAGCAGCTTAGATGCCTCCTTTGAAGCTTTCTTT. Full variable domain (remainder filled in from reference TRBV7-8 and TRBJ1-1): GAGVSQSPRYKVAKRGQDVALRCDPISGHVSLFWYQQALGQGPEFLTYFQNEAQLDKSGLPSDRFFAERPEGSVSTLKIQRTQQEDSAVYLCASSLDASFEAFFGQGTRLTVV.

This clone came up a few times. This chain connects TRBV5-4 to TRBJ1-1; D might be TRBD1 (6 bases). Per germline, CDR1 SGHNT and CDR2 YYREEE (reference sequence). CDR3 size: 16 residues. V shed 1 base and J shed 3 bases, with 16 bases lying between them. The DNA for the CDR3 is TGTGCCAGCAGCTTGCCCAATACCGGACAGTACACTGAAGCTTTCTTT. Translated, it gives CASSLPNTGQYTEAFF.